This TCR beta chain was recorded in a study of blood T cell repertoires in COVID-19. Sequencing was performed with immunoSEQ multiplex PCR; in TCRdb, only in-frame clones are kept and a portion is missing. Of hundreds of thousands of clones listed, 87% were seen once; the top ten hold roughly 6%. The CDR3 sequence is 16 residues long. V was cut by 5 bases and J by 2 bases, with 19 bases left in between. CDR1 LNHNV and CDR2 YYDKDF come from the germline V gene (reference sequence). Sequences were obtained from peripheral blood. The V and J genes are TRBV15 and TRBJ2-7; no clear D gene. This receptor was identified in a woman aged 45-65 years with COVID-19, enrolled during active disease. The CDR3 is CATSPLLEPRAYEQYF. CDR3 in DNA: TGTGCCACCAGCCCCCTGTTGGAGCCACGGGCCTACGAGCAGTACTTC. The full variable domain, its missing parts supplied by reference TRBV15 and TRBJ2-7, is DAMVIQNPRYQVTQFGKPVTLSCSQTLNHNVMYWYQQKSSQAPKLLFHYYDKDFNNEADTPDNFQSRRPNTSFCFLDIRSPGLGDTAMYLCATSPLLEPRAYEQYFGPGTRLTVT.